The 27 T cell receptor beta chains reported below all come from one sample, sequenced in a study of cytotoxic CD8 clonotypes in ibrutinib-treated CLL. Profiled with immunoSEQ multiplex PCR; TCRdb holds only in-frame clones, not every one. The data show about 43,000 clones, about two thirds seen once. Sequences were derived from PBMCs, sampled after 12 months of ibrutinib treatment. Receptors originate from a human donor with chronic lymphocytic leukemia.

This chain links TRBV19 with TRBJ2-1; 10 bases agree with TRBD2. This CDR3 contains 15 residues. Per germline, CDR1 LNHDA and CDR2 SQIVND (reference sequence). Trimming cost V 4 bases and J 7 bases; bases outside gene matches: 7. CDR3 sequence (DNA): TGTGCCAGTAGTACAAGCGGGGGGGCCGGTAATGAGCAGTTCTTC. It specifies CASSTSGGAGNEQFF. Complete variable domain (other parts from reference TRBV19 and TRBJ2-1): DGGITQSPKYLFRKEGQNVTLSCEQNLNHDAMYWYRQDPGQGLRLIYYSQIVNDFQKGDIAEGYSVSREKKESFPLTVTSAQKNPTAFYLCASSTSGGAGNEQFFGPGTRLTVL.

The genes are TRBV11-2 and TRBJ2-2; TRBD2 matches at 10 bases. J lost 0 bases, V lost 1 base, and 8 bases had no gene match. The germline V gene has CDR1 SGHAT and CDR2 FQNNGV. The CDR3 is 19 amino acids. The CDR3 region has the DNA TGTGCCAGCAGCTTAGGGTCTGGACTAGCGGATTCGAACACCGGGGAGCTGTTTTTT. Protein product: CASSLGSGLADSNTGELFF.

The CDR3 nucleotides are TGTGCCAGCAGCTTGGATCGCCCAGATACGCAGTATTTT. It translates to CASSLDRPDTQYF. The genes are TRBV5-6 and TRBJ2-3; D gene uncertain. The germline V gene has CDR1 SGHDT and CDR2 YYEEEE. The CDR3 runs 13 residues. V lost 0 bases, J lost 4 bases, and 6 bases lay in between.

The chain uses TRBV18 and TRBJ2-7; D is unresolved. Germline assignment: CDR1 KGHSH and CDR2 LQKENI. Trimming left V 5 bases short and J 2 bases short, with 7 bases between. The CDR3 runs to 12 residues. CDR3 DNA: TGTGCCAGCTCAGACGGGCCCTACGAGCAGTACTTC. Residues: CASSDGPYEQYF. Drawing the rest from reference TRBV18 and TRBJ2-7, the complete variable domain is NAGVMQNPRHLVRRRGQEARLRCSPMKGHSHVYWYRQLPEEGLKFMVYLQKENIIDESGMPKERFSAEFPKEGPSILRIQQVVRGDSAAYFCASSDGPYEQYFGPGTRLTVT.

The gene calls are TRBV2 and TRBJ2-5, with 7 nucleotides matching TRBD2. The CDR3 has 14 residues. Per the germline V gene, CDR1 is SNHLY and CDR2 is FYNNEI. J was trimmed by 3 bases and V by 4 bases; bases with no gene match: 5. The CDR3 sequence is CASSVLLAEETQYF. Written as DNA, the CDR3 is TGTGCCAGCAGTGTGCTGCTAGCGGAAGAGACCCAGTACTTC.

CDR3 coding DNA: TGTGCCAGCAGCGCGGGACCTAACAATGAGCAGTTCTTC. This translates into CASSAGPNNEQFF. The rearrangement links TRBV6-1 to TRBJ2-1; D might be TRBD2 (6 bases). The V gene's germline CDR1 is MNHNS and CDR2 SASEGT. Deletions cut 6 bases from V and 5 bases from J, with 11 bases between. This CDR3 comprises 13 residues.

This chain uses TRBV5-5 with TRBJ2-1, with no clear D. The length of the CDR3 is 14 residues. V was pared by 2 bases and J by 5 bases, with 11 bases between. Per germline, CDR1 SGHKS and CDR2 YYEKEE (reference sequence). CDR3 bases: TGTGCCAGCAGCTTAGCAGGTGTGGACAATGAGCAGTTCTTC. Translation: CASSLAGVDNEQFF.

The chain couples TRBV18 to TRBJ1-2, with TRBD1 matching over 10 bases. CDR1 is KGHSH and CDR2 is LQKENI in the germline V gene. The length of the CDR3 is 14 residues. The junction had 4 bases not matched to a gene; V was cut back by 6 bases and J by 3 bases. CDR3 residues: CASSGQGLYYGYTF. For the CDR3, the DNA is TGTGCCAGCTCGGGACAGGGGTTATACTATGGCTACACCTTC. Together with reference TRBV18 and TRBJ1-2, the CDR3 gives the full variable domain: NAGVMQNPRHLVRRRGQEARLRCSPMKGHSHVYWYRQLPEEGLKFMVYLQKENIIDESGMPKERFSAEFPKEGPSILRIQQVVRGDSAAYFCASSGQGLYYGYTFGSGTRLTVV.

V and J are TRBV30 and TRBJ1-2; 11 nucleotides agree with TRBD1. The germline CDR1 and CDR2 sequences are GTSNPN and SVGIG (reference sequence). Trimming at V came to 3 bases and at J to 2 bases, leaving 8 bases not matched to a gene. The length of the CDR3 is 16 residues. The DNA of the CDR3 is TGTGCCTGGAGAGGACAGGGGGCGGGAGCCAACTATGGCTACACCTTC. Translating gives CAWRGQGAGANYGYTF.

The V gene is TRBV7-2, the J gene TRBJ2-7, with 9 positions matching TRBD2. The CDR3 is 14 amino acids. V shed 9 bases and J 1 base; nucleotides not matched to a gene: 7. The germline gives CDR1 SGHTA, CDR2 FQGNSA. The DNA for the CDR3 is TGTGCCAGTAAATCAGCGGGGGGTTCCTACGAGCAGTACTTC. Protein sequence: CASKSAGGSYEQYF.

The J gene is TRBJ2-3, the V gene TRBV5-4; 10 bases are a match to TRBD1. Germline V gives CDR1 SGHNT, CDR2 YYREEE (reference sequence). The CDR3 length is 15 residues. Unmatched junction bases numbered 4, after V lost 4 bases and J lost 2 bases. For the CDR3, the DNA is TGTGCCAGCAGCCCGGGACAGGGGCACACAGATACGCAGTATTTT. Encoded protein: CASSPGQGHTDTQYF.

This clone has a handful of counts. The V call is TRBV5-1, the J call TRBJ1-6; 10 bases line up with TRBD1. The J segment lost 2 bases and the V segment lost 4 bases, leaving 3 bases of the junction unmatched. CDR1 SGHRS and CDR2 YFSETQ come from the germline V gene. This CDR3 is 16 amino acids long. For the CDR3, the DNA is TGCGCCAGCAGCGCCGGACAGGGGGCCTATAATTCACCCCTCCACTTT. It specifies CASSAGQGAYNSPLHF.

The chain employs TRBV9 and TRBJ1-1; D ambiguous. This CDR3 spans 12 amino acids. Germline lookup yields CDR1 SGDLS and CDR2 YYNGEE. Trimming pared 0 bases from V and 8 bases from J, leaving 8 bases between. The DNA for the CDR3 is TGTGCCAGCAGCGTAGGTGCAGGCGAAGCTTTCTTT. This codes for CASSVGAGEAFF. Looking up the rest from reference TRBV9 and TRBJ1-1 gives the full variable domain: DSGVTQTPKHLITATGQRVTLRCSPRSGDLSVYWYQQSLDQGLQFLIQYYNGEERAKGNILERFSAQQFPDLHSELNLSSLELGDSALYFCASSVGAGEAFFGQGTRLTVV.

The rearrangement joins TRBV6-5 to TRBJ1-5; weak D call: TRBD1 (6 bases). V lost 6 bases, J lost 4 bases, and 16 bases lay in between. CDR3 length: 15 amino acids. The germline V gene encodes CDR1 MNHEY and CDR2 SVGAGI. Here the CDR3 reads CASSPSGGENQPQHF. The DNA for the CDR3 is TGTGCCAGCAGCCCCTCCGGGGGCGAGAATCAGCCCCAGCATTTT.

CDR3 DNA: TGTGCCAGCAGCGACCCCAGATTCGAGGGGTATGGCTACACCTTC. Its translation: CASSDPRFEGYGYTF. The chain uses TRBV7-9 and TRBJ1-2, with a tentative D call TRBD1 (5 bases). Germline V gives CDR1 SEHNR, CDR2 FQNEAQ (reference sequence). The ends were cut back, 5 bases at V and 5 bases at J, with 18 bases in the middle. CDR3 size: 15 residues.

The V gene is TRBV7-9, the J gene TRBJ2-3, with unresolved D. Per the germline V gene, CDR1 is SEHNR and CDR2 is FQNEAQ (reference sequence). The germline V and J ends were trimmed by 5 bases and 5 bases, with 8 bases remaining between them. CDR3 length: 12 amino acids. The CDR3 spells CASSLKVDTQYF. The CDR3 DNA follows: TGTGCCAGCAGCCTCAAGGTAGATACGCAGTATTTT.

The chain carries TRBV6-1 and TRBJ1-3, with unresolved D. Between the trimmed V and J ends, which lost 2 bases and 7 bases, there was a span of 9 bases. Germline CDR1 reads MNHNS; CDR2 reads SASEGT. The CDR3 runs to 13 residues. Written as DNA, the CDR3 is TGTGCCAGCAGTGAATCAAGACGGAACACCATATATTTT. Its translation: CASSESRRNTIYF.

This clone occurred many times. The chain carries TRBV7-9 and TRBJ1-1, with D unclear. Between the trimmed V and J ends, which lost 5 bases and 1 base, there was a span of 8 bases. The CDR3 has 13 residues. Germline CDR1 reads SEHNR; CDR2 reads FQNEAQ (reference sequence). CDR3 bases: TGTGCCAGCAGCCTCTGGGGGAACACTGAAGCTTTCTTT. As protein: CASSLWGNTEAFF.

CDR3 in DNA: TGCGCCAGCTCTCAGGCCCTCTACAATGAGCAGTTCTTC. Residues: CASSQALYNEQFF. J is TRBJ2-1 and V is TRBV10-1; D gene uncertain. Germline CDR1 and CDR2: WNHNN and SYGVQD (reference sequence). The CDR3 is 13 residues long. V lost 8 bases and J 3 bases, leaving 11 bases between the germline ends.

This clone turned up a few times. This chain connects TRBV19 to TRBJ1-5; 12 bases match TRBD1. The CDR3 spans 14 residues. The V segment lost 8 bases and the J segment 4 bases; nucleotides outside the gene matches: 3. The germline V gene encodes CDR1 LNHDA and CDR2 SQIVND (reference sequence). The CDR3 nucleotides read TGTGCCAGTGCGGGACAGGGGGCGAATCAGCCCCAGCATTTT. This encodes CASAGQGANQPQHF.

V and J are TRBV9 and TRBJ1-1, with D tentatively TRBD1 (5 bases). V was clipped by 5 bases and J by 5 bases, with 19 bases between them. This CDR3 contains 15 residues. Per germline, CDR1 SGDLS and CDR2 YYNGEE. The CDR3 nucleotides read TGTGCCAGCAGTTCGAGGGCAGGGCAAACGACTGAAGCTTTCTTT. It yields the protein CASSSRAGQTTEAFF.

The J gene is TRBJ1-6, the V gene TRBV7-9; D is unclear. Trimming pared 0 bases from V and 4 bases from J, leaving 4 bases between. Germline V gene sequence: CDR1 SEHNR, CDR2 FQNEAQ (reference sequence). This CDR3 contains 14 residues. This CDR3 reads CASSLAAYNSPLHF. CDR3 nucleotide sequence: TGTGCCAGCAGCTTAGCGGCTTATAATTCACCCCTCCACTTT.

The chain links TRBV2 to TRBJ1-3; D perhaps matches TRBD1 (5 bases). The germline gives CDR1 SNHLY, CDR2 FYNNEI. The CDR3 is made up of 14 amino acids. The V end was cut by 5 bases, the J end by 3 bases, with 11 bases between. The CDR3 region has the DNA TGTGCCAGCAGTCCACCGGGGGATGGAAACACCATATATTTT. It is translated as CASSPPGDGNTIYF. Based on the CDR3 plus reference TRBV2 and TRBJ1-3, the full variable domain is EPEVTQTPSHQVTQMGQEVILRCVPISNHLYFYWYRQILGQKVEFLVSFYNNEISEKSEIFDDQFSVERPDGSNFTLKIRSTKLEDSAMYFCASSPPGDGNTIYFGEGSWLTVV.

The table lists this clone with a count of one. CDR3 DNA: TGTGCCAGCAGCCAAGATTGGGGCAGTAGCTCCTACAATGAGCAGTTCTTC. This gives the protein CASSQDWGSSSYNEQFF. V usage is TRBV14 and J usage is TRBJ2-1; perhaps TRBD1 as D (5 bases). Germline loops: CDR1 SGHDN, CDR2 FVKESK. This CDR3 spans 17 amino acids. The germline V and J ends were trimmed by 0 bases and 0 bases, with 12 bases remaining between them.

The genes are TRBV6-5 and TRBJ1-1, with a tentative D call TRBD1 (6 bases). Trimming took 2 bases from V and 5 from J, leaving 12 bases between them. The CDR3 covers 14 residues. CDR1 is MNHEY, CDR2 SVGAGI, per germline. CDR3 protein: CASSYIGGGTEAFF. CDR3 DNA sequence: TGTGCCAGCAGTTACATCGGGGGCGGGACTGAAGCTTTCTTT.

CDR3 DNA sequence: TGTGCCAGCTCACCAATCGGCCAGGCAGGCACTGAAGCTTTCTTT. Protein: CASSPIGQAGTEAFF. This rearrangement joins TRBV18 to TRBJ1-1; D not resolved. Trimming cost V 2 bases and J 4 bases, with 14 bases left between them. This CDR3 has 15 residues. The germline gives CDR1 KGHSH, CDR2 LQKENI.

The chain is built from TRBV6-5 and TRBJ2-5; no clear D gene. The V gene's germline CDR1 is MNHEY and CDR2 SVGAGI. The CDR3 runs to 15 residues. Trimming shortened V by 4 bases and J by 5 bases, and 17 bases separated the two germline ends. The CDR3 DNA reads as TGTGCCAGCAGTTGGGGTTCAGGCCTCGGGGAGACCCAGTACTTC. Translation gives CASSWGSGLGETQYF.